The 6 T cell receptor beta chains below come from one sample, sequenced in a study of T cells expressing NK-cell markers. TCRdb reprocessed the 5' RACE reads, keeping one entry per CDR3 protein, no DNA. Recorded for this sample: about 260,000 distinct CDR3 sequences. The sample consisted of blood T cells: a sorted CD56 or NKG2C T cell subset, CD4+ or CD8+ T cells, or bulk PBMC T cells (not recorded which). The receptors were sampled from a woman aged 18 to 75 in good health.

This chain uses TRBV27 with TRBJ1-4; without DNA, the TCRdb call of TRBD1 cannot be checked. CDR1 MNHEY and CDR2 SMNVEV come from the germline V gene (reference sequence). CDR3 length equals 12 residues. The CDR3 region is CASSQDREKLFF. The full variable domain, rest sourced from reference TRBV27 and TRBJ1-4, is EAQVTQNPRYLITVTGKKLTVTCSQNMNHEYMSWYRQDPGLGLRQIYYSMNVEVTDKGDVPEGYKVSRKEKRNFPLILESPSPNQTSLYFCASSQDREKLFFGSGTQLSVL.

The CDR3 sequence: CASGTSGQGPDTQYF. The chain combines TRBV25-1 with TRBJ2-3; the D call of TRBD1 rests on TCRdb alone, since no DNA is present to check it. CDR1 is MGHDK, CDR2 SYGVNS, per germline. The CDR3 length is 15 residues.

The chain has TRBV24-1 and TRBJ1-5. The CDR3 runs to 14 residues. In germline, CDR1 is KGHDR, CDR2 SFDVKD. This chain's CDR3 is CATSDSSGMQPQHF.

The chain recombines TRBV14 with TRBJ2-5; TCRdb returns TRBD2, unconfirmable since there is no DNA. CDR1 and CDR2 from the germline V gene are SGHDN and FVKESK. This CDR3 spans 16 amino acids. Here the CDR3 reads CASSQLREGLQETQYF.

The chain is built from TRBV20-1 and TRBJ2-7; TCRdb returns TRBD2, unconfirmable since there is no DNA. Germline V CDR1 and CDR2: DFQATT, SNEGSKA (reference sequence). This CDR3 contains 14 residues. The CDR3 sequence is CSAPAGGPKYEQYF.

The V call is TRBV6-2 or TRBV6-3, the J call TRBJ2-1; no DNA is available, so the TRBD2 call from TCRdb remains unchecked. Germline CDR1 reads MNHEY; CDR2 reads SVGEGT. The CDR3 runs to 15 residues. The CDR3 here is CASSGLAGGGNEQFF.